The 27 T cell receptor beta chains reported below all come from one sample, sequenced in a study of T cell changes during pregnancy in multiple sclerosis (dated by TCRdb to between 2018 and 2020). The library was made by the immunoSEQ multiplex PCR assay. In its TCRdb copy, this immuneACCESS table keeps in-frame sequences only and misses some clones. Where compared with another copy, unresolved V genes explain less than half of these, and the others have no known cause. The sample data list about 73,000 clones, and about 92% of these were observed just once. Clones ranked in the top ten supply less than 3% of the sample. The sample consisted of peripheral blood, taken in the third trimester of pregnancy. All receptors derive from a female donor in good health, enrolled as a control in a pregnancy study.

This sequence joins TRBV7-2 and TRBJ2-7; perhaps TRBD1 as D (6 bases). The CDR3 spans 14 residues. CDR1 and CDR2 from the germline V gene are SGHTA and FQGNSA. V shed 6 bases and J shed 2 bases, with 14 bases lying between them. CDR3 nucleotides: TGTGCCAGCAGTAGCCGGGACACCACCTACGAGCAGTACTTC. It is translated as CASSSRDTTYEQYF.

This chain joins TRBV11-1 and TRBJ2-7, with D perhaps matching TRBD2 (6 bases). The CDR3 totals 14 residues. V lost 5 bases and J 3 bases, leaving 14 bases between the germline ends. The V gene's germline CDR1 is SGHAT and CDR2 FQDESV (reference sequence). CDR3 region: CASSPRDWNYEQYF. The CDR3 DNA is TGTGCCAGCAGCCCACGGGACTGGAACTACGAGCAGTACTTC.

This clone appeared a single time. The rearrangement links TRBV18 to TRBJ2-7; 9 bases are shared with TRBD1. Per the germline V gene, CDR1 is KGHSH and CDR2 is LQKENI. The CDR3 has 14 amino acids. The junction had 4 bases not matched to a gene; V was cut back by 3 bases and J by 4 bases. The CDR3 reads CASSPRTGEYEQYF. The CDR3 nucleotides are TGTGCCAGCTCACCTAGGACAGGGGAGTACGAGCAGTACTTC. The full variable domain, rest sourced from reference TRBV18 and TRBJ2-7, is NAGVMQNPRHLVRRRGQEARLRCSPMKGHSHVYWYRQLPEEGLKFMVYLQKENIIDESGMPKERFSAEFPKEGPSILRIQQVVRGDSAAYFCASSPRTGEYEQYFGPGTRLTVT.

In its sample, this clone was seen once. This chain links TRBV20-1 with TRBJ2-3, with D possibly matching TRBD1 (5 bases). The CDR3 extends over 11 amino acids. From germline, CDR1 is DFQATT and CDR2 SNEGSKA (reference sequence). CDR3 DNA sequence: TGCAGCCGGCTAGGGGCAGATACGCAGTATTTT. Translated, it gives CSRLGADTQYF.

The chain joins TRBV29-1 to TRBJ1-3, with 7 nucleotides matching TRBD1. V trimming: 2 bases; J trimming: 3 bases; junction bases outside the gene matches: 7. This CDR3 contains 15 residues. Germline CDR1 is SQVTM and CDR2 is ANQGSEA. The CDR3 loop is CSVERQGGGGNTIYF. CDR3 sequence (DNA): TGCAGCGTTGAACGTCAGGGGGGAGGTGGAAACACCATATATTTT.

This rearrangement joins TRBV28 to TRBJ2-1; D is ambiguous. The germline gives CDR1 MDHEN, CDR2 SYDVKM. With 6 bases removed from V and 0 bases from J, the gap between germline ends came to 9 bases. The CDR3 contains 14 residues. The CDR3 region has the DNA TGTGCCAGCAGGTTAGACTCCTCCTACAATGAGCAGTTCTTC. Residues: CASRLDSSYNEQFF. The full variable domain, in which reference TRBV28 and TRBJ2-1 provide the parts outside the CDR3, is DVKVTQSSRYLVKRTGEKVFLECVQDMDHENMFWYRQDPGLGLRLIYFSYDVKMKEKGDIPEGYSVSREKKERFSLILESASTNQTSMYLCASRLDSSYNEQFFGPGTRLTVL.

The chain is built from TRBV15 and TRBJ2-7, with a tentative D call TRBD2 (6 bases). Germline CDR1 and CDR2: LNHNV and YYDKDF (reference sequence). V lost 4 bases to trimming and J lost 5 bases, with 21 bases between them. The length of the CDR3 is 16 residues. CDR3 DNA sequence: TGTGCCACCAGCACCAGGGACTGGACGGGCGGTGACGAGCAGTACTTC. It translates to CATSTRDWTGGDEQYF.

CDR3: CASADLQGAYEQYF. The DNA for the CDR3 is TGCGCCAGCGCGGACTTACAGGGGGCCTACGAGCAGTACTTC. V gene TRBV5-1 combines with J gene TRBJ2-7; 8 bases are a match to TRBD1. Germline CDR1 SGHRS, CDR2 YFSETQ. The V segment lost 7 bases and the J segment 2 bases; nucleotides outside the gene matches: 8. The CDR3 runs to 14 residues.

The chain carries TRBV29-1 and TRBJ2-6, with a possible D match to TRBD1 (6 bases). V was pared by 4 bases and J by 0 bases, with 13 bases between. This CDR3 is built from 16 residues. Per germline, CDR1 SQVTM and CDR2 ANQGSEA. Here the CDR3 reads CSVVWGQFSGANVLTF. CDR3 in DNA: TGCAGCGTTGTTTGGGGACAATTCTCTGGGGCCAACGTCCTGACTTTC.

The chain combines TRBV7-2 with TRBJ1-1; possibly TRBD1 for D (5 bases). Trimming pared 5 bases from V and 1 base from J, leaving 11 bases between. CDR3 length: 14 residues. The germline V gene encodes CDR1 SGHTA and CDR2 FQGNSA. CDR3 coding DNA: TGTGCCAGCAGCCCAGGGCGGGGGAACACTGAAGCTTTCTTT. This codes for CASSPGRGNTEAFF.

The chain is built from TRBV28 and TRBJ2-1, with 7 bases lining up with TRBD2. This CDR3 is built from 14 residues. The V and J ends lost 2 bases and 7 bases, in that order; junction bases with no gene match: 5. CDR1 and CDR2 from the germline V gene are MDHEN and SYDVKM. CDR3 protein: CASSLVGGPNEQFF. For the CDR3, the DNA is TGTGCCAGCAGTTTAGTGGGAGGGCCAAATGAGCAGTTCTTC.

The V gene is TRBV28, the J gene TRBJ2-7; 10 positions agree with TRBD2. V shed 5 bases, J shed 2 bases, and the junction held 6 bases outside the gene matches. The CDR3 loop spans 15 amino acids. The germline gives CDR1 MDHEN, CDR2 SYDVKM. Written as DNA, the CDR3 is TGTGCCAGCAGTCACACTAGCGGGGCCACCTACGAGCAGTACTTC. Translation: CASSHTSGATYEQYF.

Remarks on this clone: At one of its ends the junction is not consistent with the germline gene, which may arise from a read error. This chain uses TRBV7-8 with TRBJ1-4, with TRBD1 matching 7 bases. CDR1 is SGHVS and CDR2 is FQNEAQ in the germline V gene. The CDR3 runs to 14 residues. CDR3 nucleotide sequence: TGTGCCAGCAGCAGAGACAGGGCTAAAGAAAAACTGTTTTTT. It is translated as CASSRDRAKEKLFF.

This chain links TRBV2 with TRBJ1-5; D is undetermined. Germline V gene lookup returns CDR1 SNHLY and CDR2 FYNNEI. Trimming removed 3 bases at V and 10 bases at J, with 19 bases between. The CDR3 is made up of 15 amino acids. The CDR3, as DNA: TGTGCCAGCAGTGAGTTAGGTCGCCCGTCTAGTCCCCAGCATTTT. Translation gives CASSELGRPSSPQHF. Full variable domain (rest looked up from reference TRBV2 and TRBJ1-5): EPEVTQTPSHQVTQMGQEVILRCVPISNHLYFYWYRQILGQKVEFLVSFYNNEISEKSEIFDDQFSVERPDGSNFTLKIRSTKLEDSAMYFCASSELGRPSSPQHFGDGTRLSIL.

The rearrangement joins TRBV28 to TRBJ1-1; 9 nucleotides match TRBD1. V shed 8 bases, J shed 1 base, and the junction held 8 bases outside the gene matches. CDR3 size: 15 residues. CDR1 and CDR2 from the germline V gene are MDHEN and SYDVKM. Written as DNA, the CDR3 is TGTGCCAGCCGGGGACAGGGTGCCTGGAACACTGAAGCTTTCTTT. Protein: CASRGQGAWNTEAFF.

The chain recombines TRBV5-1 with TRBJ2-7; D possibly corresponds to TRBD1 (5 bases). Trimming took 2 bases from V and 2 from J, leaving 11 bases between them. The length of the CDR3 is 14 residues. Germline V CDR1 and CDR2: SGHRS, YFSETQ. The CDR3 region is CASSLRPGTYEQYF. The DNA for the CDR3 is TGCGCCAGCAGCTTAAGGCCAGGGACCTACGAGCAGTACTTC.

This clone was picked up a small number of times. V and J are TRBV15 and TRBJ1-5; tentatively, D is TRBD1 (6 bases). Germline V gene data show CDR1 as LNHNV and CDR2 as YYDKDF (reference sequence). The ends were cut back, 0 bases at V and 2 bases at J, with 14 bases in the middle. This CDR3 spans 17 amino acids. CDR3 bases: TGTGCCACCAGCAGAGATACCCTGGCAGGGGGCAATCAGCCCCAGCATTTT. Its protein product is CATSRDTLAGGNQPQHF. The full variable domain, completed using reference TRBV15 and TRBJ1-5, is DAMVIQNPRYQVTQFGKPVTLSCSQTLNHNVMYWYQQKSSQAPKLLFHYYDKDFNNEADTPDNFQSRRPNTSFCFLDIRSPGLGDTAMYLCATSRDTLAGGNQPQHFGDGTRLSIL.

The chain uses TRBV6-1 and TRBJ2-5; 7 bases are shared with TRBD2. Germline lookup yields CDR1 MNHNS and CDR2 SASEGT. The CDR3 extends over 12 amino acids. The ends lost 8 bases at V and 6 bases at J; junction bases unmatched: 6. CDR3: CASLGGGQTQYF. The CDR3 bases are TGTGCCAGCTTGGGGGGAGGGCAGACCCAGTACTTC.

The rearrangement joins TRBV27 to TRBJ1-2; D uncertain. With 4 bases removed from V and 0 bases from J, the gap between germline ends came to 9 bases. Germline V gene lookup returns CDR1 MNHEY and CDR2 SMNVEV (reference sequence). The CDR3 runs to 14 residues. Here the CDR3 reads CASSSPSANYGYTF. Here the CDR3 DNA reads TGTGCCAGCAGTTCCCCATCAGCTAACTATGGCTACACCTTC.

This chain joins TRBV19 and TRBJ2-3; 9 bases align to TRBD1. J lost 6 bases, V lost 3 bases, and 4 bases had no gene match. CDR3 length: 14 amino acids. Germline V gives CDR1 LNHDA, CDR2 SQIVND (reference sequence). As DNA, the CDR3 is TGTGCCAGTAGTATGGGGACAGGGCGCGATACGCAGTATTTT. Translated: CASSMGTGRDTQYF. The full variable domain, with the rest looked up from reference TRBV19 and TRBJ2-3, is DGGITQSPKYLFRKEGQNVTLSCEQNLNHDAMYWYRQDPGQGLRLIYYSQIVNDFQKGDIAEGYSVSREKKESFPLTVTSAQKNPTAFYLCASSMGTGRDTQYFGPGTRLTVL.

As regards this clone: The junction shows a germline mismatch at one end, possibly a read error. This sequence joins TRBV6-8 and TRBJ2-2, with D perhaps TRBD1 (5 bases). Per the germline V gene, CDR1 is MNHGY and CDR2 is SAAAGT. This CDR3 is built from 17 residues. As DNA, the CDR3 is TGTGCCAACAGTTACCGAGAAGGGGCGCCGCGCACCGGGGAGCTGTTTTTT. It encodes CANSYREGAPRTGELFF.

V gene TRBV7-6 combines with J gene TRBJ2-2; a possible D gene is TRBD1 (6 bases). This CDR3 contains 16 residues. Trimming took 4 bases from V and 6 from J, leaving 18 bases between them. Germline CDR1 reads SGHVS; CDR2 reads FNYEAQ. The CDR3 region has the DNA TGTGCCAGCAGCTCAGGATCACAGGGTCCTCCCGGGGAGCTGTTTTTT. Translation gives CASSSGSQGPPGELFF.

The CDR3 loop is CASSLGPSNTEAFF. In DNA, the CDR3 is TGTGCCAGCAGCTTAGGGCCGTCGAACACTGAAGCTTTCTTT. This chain joins TRBV7-6 and TRBJ1-1; D gene uncertain. From germline, CDR1 is SGHVS and CDR2 FNYEAQ. V lost 1 base to trimming and J lost 1 base, with 7 bases between them. This CDR3 is 14 amino acids long.

The chain uses TRBV29-1 and TRBJ2-7; D unclear. This CDR3 has 14 amino acids. Germline CDR1 SQVTM, CDR2 ANQGSEA. Trimming removed 6 bases from V and 5 bases from J, with 20 bases in between. CDR3 region: CSVSSASSGNEQYF. The CDR3 coding sequence is TGCAGCGTCTCCTCAGCTAGTTCCGGCAACGAGCAGTACTTC.

The CDR3 spells CATIGLEGETQYF. Here the CDR3 DNA reads TGTGCCACCATTGGACTAGAAGGAGAGACCCAGTACTTC. J is TRBJ2-5 and V is TRBV2, with 7 bases aligning to TRBD2. The V gene's germline CDR1 is SNHLY and CDR2 FYNNEI. The CDR3 has 13 residues. J lost 4 bases, V lost 10 bases, and 9 bases had no gene match.

V gene TRBV4-1 combines with J gene TRBJ2-7; unclear D gene. Between the trimmed V and J ends, which lost 1 base and 0 bases, there was a span of 13 bases. CDR1 is MGHRA, CDR2 YSYEKL, per germline. CDR3 size: 16 residues. The CDR3 DNA reads TGCGCCAGCAGCCAAGTGGGCCCTACGCGCTCCTACGAGCAGTACTTC. It is translated as CASSQVGPTRSYEQYF.

The J gene is TRBJ1-5, the V gene TRBV27; D perhaps matches TRBD1 (5 bases). Trimming stripped 4 bases from V and 0 bases from J, with 7 bases between. The germline V gene has CDR1 MNHEY and CDR2 SMNVEV (reference sequence). This CDR3 has 14 amino acids. The DNA for the CDR3 is TGTGCCAGCAGTTCGGGGGGTAGCAATCAGCCCCAGCATTTT. Protein sequence: CASSSGGSNQPQHF.